The sample holds one count of the clone carrying this T cell receptor beta chain. The record originates from a study of cytomegalovirus exposure and HLA in healthy donors. The PCR had 60 Vbeta and 13 Jbeta primers. Here immunoSEQ multiplex PCR was the method, and the copy in TCRdb shows in-frame clones only, minus some. The sample yields 150,000 to 200,000 clones, around 83% seen once. Germline V gene sequence: CDR1 MNHNY, CDR2 SVGAGI (reference sequence). Trimming stripped 6 bases from V and 1 base from J, with 15 bases between. The CDR3 spans 15 residues. This sequence joins TRBV6-6 and TRBJ1-1, with no clear D. The TCR originated in a woman in her forties in good health and CMV-seronegative. The sequenced sample consisted of PBMCs. In DNA form, the CDR3 reads TGTGCCAGCAGGATCTGGTGGGAGGCGAACACTGAAGCTTTCTTT. It yields the protein CASRIWWEANTEAFF.